Included here is one TCR beta chain sequence, with context. Antigen specificity is unknown. This specimen belongs to a study of T-cell reconstitution after alpha-beta-depleted transplantation in children. Unique molecular identifiers were incorporated when the TCRbeta library was constructed. TCRdb reanalysed the PCR reads using MiXCR and keeps one entry per CDR3 protein. The profile shows 100,000 or so distinct CDR3 sequences, roughly 7.6% of them singletons. Whole-study results and caveats: Hyperexpanded clones declined; after one year, newly produced T cells mostly supplied diversity.

Sequenced material: PBMCs, taken before TCRalphabeta/CD19-depleted stem cell transplant. The TCR comes from a boy aged 2 to 9 with acute lymphoblastic leukemia, due to receive a stem cell transplant.

In nucleotides, the CDR3 is TGTGCCAGCAGGGGACACACTGTAATGAACACTGAAGCTTTCTTT. This gives the protein CASRGHTVMNTEAFF. The chain joins TRBV6-1 to TRBJ1-1; TRBD1 might be the D (6 bases). V lost 6 bases, J lost 0 bases, and 14 bases lay in between. CDR1 and CDR2 from the germline V gene are MNHNS and SASEGT. CDR3 length: 15 residues.